This T cell receptor beta chain appears in the sequencing data of a study of cytomegalovirus exposure and HLA in healthy donors. A note on this clone: Its antigen is currently unknown.

TCRdb's copy holds only in-frame clones and misses some; the assay was immunoSEQ multiplex PCR. The sample holds fewer than 100,000 clones, just over 90% seen once. Study findings and constraints: Listed as cytomegalovirus-associated were 170 or so TCR beta chains.

The junction had 6 bases not matched to a gene; V was cut back by 6 bases and J by 1 base. The length of the CDR3 is 16 residues. Germline values: CDR1 MNHEY, CDR2 SMNVEV (reference sequence). This TCR came from a man between 25 and 39 years old in good health and CMV-seronegative. The source material was PBMCs. V gene TRBV27 combines with J gene TRBJ2-6, with 7 bases that match TRBD1. CDR3 bases: TGTGCCAGCAGAACGCCGACAGGGTCTGGGGCCAACGTCCTGACTTTC. It yields the protein CASRTPTGSGANVLTF.